Listed below are T cell receptor beta chains from one sample, sequenced in a study of cytomegalovirus exposure and HLA in healthy donors. Libraries were prepared by immunoSEQ multiplex PCR; TCRdb keeps only in-frame clonotypes and omits some of them. Of 100,000 to 150,000 clones listed, roughly 74% were seen once; the top ten hold 3.6%. The specimen was PBMCs. These receptor sequences come from a man aged 35 to 55 in good health and CMV-seronegative. The conserved cysteine and the conserved F or W are not part of the CDR3 here.

len,v_gene,CDR3aa
13,TRBV4-2,ASSQVAEEYQPQH
11,TRBV29-1,SVGPGATYEQY
9,TRBV7-9,ASSLVGAQY
12,TRBV13,ASSLGVSDYGYT
13,TRBV5-1,ASSLGGVRENEQF
13,TRBV6-6,ASSYTSGDYNEQF
15,TRBV15,ATSTPIVGQGRRPQH
10,TRBV6-1,ASSEALNEQF
13,TRBV7-9,ASSFYRTGAETQY
10,TRBV7-2,ASSSPDNEQF
15,TRBV28,ASSFRLAADFNTEAF